Included here is one T cell receptor (beta chain) sequence, with context. Germline CDR1 MNHNY, CDR2 SVGAGI (reference sequence). The V gene end was trimmed by 2 bases and the J gene end by 6 bases; junction bases not matched to a gene: 3. There are 13 residues in the CDR3. The data stem from a study of blood T cell repertoires in COVID-19. The overall study: Sources were T cells, B-cell-depleted T cells, or PBMCs; the material itself was cDNA or gDNA.

As handled by the study authors: It was from reference gene primer amplification that nucleated cell counts were estimated. Method: immunoSEQ multiplex PCR; TCRdb's copy keeps in-frame clones and lacks some. V and J calls plus clone size are reproduced from that table; the DNA served to infer D and trimming. The table includes over 65,000 clones, 70% to 90% detected once. The material sequenced was peripheral blood. The V and J genes are TRBV6-6 and TRBJ2-7, with 8 nucleotides matching TRBD1. This TCR derives from a man aged 50 to 59 with active or convalescent COVID-19. CDR3 coding DNA: TGTGCCAGCAGTTACGCTACAGGGGGCGAGCAGTACTTC. As protein: CASSYATGGEQYF.